By proportion, the clone carrying this TCR beta chain is medium-sized. The data were obtained in a study of T cells after yellow fever vaccination. Study-level results: Sorted memory subsets showed almost no vaccine-responding clonotypes on day 0.

Each CDR3 protein gets one entry after TCRdb re-called the 5' RACE reads with MiXCR. The sample shows more than 9,500 distinct CDR3 sequences, about 5% of them seen only once. V shed 4 bases, J shed 1 base, and the junction held 1 base outside the gene matches. Per germline, CDR1 SQVTM and CDR2 ANQGSEA. This CDR3 is 13 amino acids long. This sequence was found in a man aged 25-45 years who received the YFV17D yellow fever vaccine. V gene TRBV29-1 combines with J gene TRBJ2-3; 8 positions agree with TRBD2. This specimen was PBMCs, either bulk or a sorted T-cell subset (CD4+, CD8+, memory, or dextramer-sorted; not recorded which), taken on the day of the yellow fever booster vaccination. The CDR3 DNA sequence: TGCAGCGTTGTTAGCGGGGGCACAGATACGCAGTATTTT. Protein: CSVVSGGTDTQYF.